Listed below are T cell receptor beta chains from one sample, sequenced in a study of siplizumab effects on memory and regulatory T cells. Generated by immunoSEQ multiplex PCR, the TCRdb table keeps only in-frame clones and is missing some. The top ten hold about 0.62% of the sample, which has more than 95,000 clones, more than 85% seen once. The source material was Tregs sorted from blood. Source of these receptors: a human donor in good health. The CDR3 runs from the conserved cysteine through the conserved F or W. The order of the fields is clone size, V gene, D gene, J gene, CDR3 DNA, CDR3 protein. A D gene is named only where the DNA matches it firmly. The size entry is marked missing in some rows and otherwise reads once, few, many or a size class.

>-|TRBV20-1|-|TRBJ2-7
TGCAGTGTTGGGCGGCTCTACGAGCAGTACTTC
CSVGRLYEQYF
>-|TRBV7-9|-|TRBJ2-7
TGTGCCACCGTGCCTCGCGGACCTACCTACGAGCAGTACTTC
CATVPRGPTYEQYF
>-|TRBV27|TRBD1|TRBJ1-2
TGTGCCAGCAGTTCCCCAGGGGGGTCCTTTCGTGGCTACACCTTC
CASSSPGGSFRGYTF
>-|TRBV30|-|TRBJ1-1
TGTGCCTTAAGACGGCGGGGTTCCACTGAAGCTTTCTTT
CALRRRGSTEAFF
>-|TRBV7-8|-|TRBJ2-5
TGTGCCAGCAGCCGAGGGGGGTGGGGAGAAGAGACCCAGTACTTC
CASSRGGWGEETQYF
>-|TRBV7-9|-|TRBJ1-1
TGTGCCAGCAGCTTAGCCCACACTGAAGCTTTCTTT
CASSLAHTEAFF
>-|TRBV6-1|-|TRBJ1-3
TGTGCCAGCAGTGGGACAGTCCCCTCCTCTGGAAACACCATATATTTT
CASSGTVPSSGNTIYF
>-|TRBV7-9|-|TRBJ2-2
TGTGCCAGCAGATCGACTCAGGGAGTCGGGGAGCTGTTTTTT
CASRSTQGVGELFF
>few|TRBV10-2|-|TRBJ1-2
TGCGCCAGCAGTGAGTCACACCGGCTGGGGTATGGCTACACCTTC
CASSESHRLGYGYTF
>-|TRBV7-2|TRBD1|TRBJ2-7
TGTGCCAGCAGCTTATACAGGGGGCAAACCTACGAGCAGTACTTC
CASSLYRGQTYEQYF
>-|TRBV9|-|TRBJ1-4
TGTGCCAGCAGCGTAGGGACAGTCCATGAAAAACTGTTTTTT
CASSVGTVHEKLFF
>few|TRBV11-3|TRBD2|TRBJ2-3
TGTGCCAGCGGTCAGATCCTAGCGGGAGTAAGTGATACGCAGTATTTT
CASGQILAGVSDTQYF
>-|TRBV11-3|-|TRBJ2-2
TGTGCTTTCCGTGACAGTAACACCGGGGAGCTGTTTTTT
CAFRDSNTGELFF
>-|TRBV11-2|-|TRBJ1-1
TGTGCCAGCAGCTTAGATCCGTACAGGAACACTGAAGCTTTCTTT
CASSLDPYRNTEAFF
>-|TRBV27|TRBD1|TRBJ1-6
TGTGCCAGCAGTTCCGGGACAGGGGGAGCAAGTAATTCACCCCTCCACTTT
CASSSGTGGASNSPLHF
>-|TRBV18|TRBD2|TRBJ2-5
TGTGCCAGCTCACCACCGGGACTAGCGGGAGGAGAGACCCAGTACTTC
CASSPPGLAGGETQYF
>-|TRBV9|-|TRBJ2-3
TGTGCCAGCAGCGTGACGGTCTTAGGGAGCACAGATACGCAGTATTTT
CASSVTVLGSTDTQYF
>-|TRBV30|-|TRBJ2-1
TGTGCCTGGAGTGATCTCGGACAGCCGACCTACAATGAGCAGTTCTTC
CAWSDLGQPTYNEQFF
>-|TRBV5-1|-|TRBJ2-3
TGCGCCAGCAGGCAGGGGAGCACAGATACGCAGTATTTT
CASRQGSTDTQYF
>-|TRBV5-1|TRBD1|TRBJ2-7
TGCGCCAGCAGCCCGGGACAGGGCGTTGGCGAGCAGTACTTC
CASSPGQGVGEQYF
>-|TRBV13|-|TRBJ2-6
TGTGCCAGCACCGATACCGGGGGGCCCGGGGCCAACGTCCTGACTTTC
CASTDTGGPGANVLTF
>-|TRBV10-3|-|TRBJ1-2
TGTGCCATCAGTGAGTTCTTGGGAGCAGCTAACTATGGCTACACCTTC
CAISEFLGAANYGYTF